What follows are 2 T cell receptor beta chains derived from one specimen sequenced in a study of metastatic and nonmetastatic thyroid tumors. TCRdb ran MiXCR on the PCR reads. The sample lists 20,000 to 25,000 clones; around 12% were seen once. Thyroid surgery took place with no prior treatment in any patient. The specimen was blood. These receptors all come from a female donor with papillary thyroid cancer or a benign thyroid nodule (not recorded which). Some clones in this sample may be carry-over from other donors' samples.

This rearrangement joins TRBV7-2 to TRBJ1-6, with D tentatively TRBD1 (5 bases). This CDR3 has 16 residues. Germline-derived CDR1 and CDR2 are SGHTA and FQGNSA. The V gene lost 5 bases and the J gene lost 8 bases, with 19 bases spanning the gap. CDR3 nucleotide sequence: TGTGCCAGCAGCCTAGGGCCGGCAGGGCGCGATTCACCCCTCCACTTT. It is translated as CASSLGPAGRDSPLHF.

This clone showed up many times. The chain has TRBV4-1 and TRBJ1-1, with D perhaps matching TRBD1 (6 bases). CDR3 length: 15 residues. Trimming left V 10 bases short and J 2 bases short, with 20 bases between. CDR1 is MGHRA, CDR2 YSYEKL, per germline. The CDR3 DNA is TGCGCCACAGCAACTAGGGGGGGGGCTAACACTGAAGCTTTCTTT. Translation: CATATRGGANTEAFF.